Following are 17 T cell receptor beta chains from one sample sequenced in a study of T cell changes during pregnancy in multiple sclerosis. Only in-frame clones appear in the TCRdb table, and some are missing; sequencing was by immunoSEQ multiplex PCR. The data contain over 10,000 clones, 88% of them singletons. Sequences were derived from CD8+ T cells from peripheral blood mononuclear cells, sampled in the first trimester of pregnancy. The receptors were gathered from a female donor with multiple sclerosis, enrolled in a pregnancy study.

The chain carries TRBV7-6 and TRBJ1-3; the D is unclear. V was pared by 1 base and J by 0 bases, with 7 bases between. The germline gives CDR1 SGHVS, CDR2 FNYEAQ. This CDR3 has 15 amino acids. The CDR3 here is CASSLEPGSGNTIYF. In nucleotides, the CDR3 is TGTGCCAGCAGCTTAGAGCCGGGCTCTGGAAACACCATATATTTT.

The J gene is TRBJ2-7, the V gene TRBV4-3, with D hard to call. Trimming cost V 0 bases and J 3 bases, with 12 bases left between them. Germline lookup yields CDR1 LGHNA and CDR2 YSLEER. This CDR3 comprises 15 residues. Written as DNA, the CDR3 is TGCGCCAGCAGCCAAGATCGTGACATAGTCTACGAGCAGTACTTC. This sequence encodes CASSQDRDIVYEQYF.

The V and J genes are TRBV27 and TRBJ2-7; TRBD2 matches at 7 bases. Trimming took 4 bases from V and 1 from J; bases not matched to a gene: 7. CDR3 length equals 15 residues. Germline CDR1 MNHEY, CDR2 SMNVEV (reference sequence). This CDR3 is CASSSGGLPSYEQYF. The CDR3 region has the DNA TGTGCCAGCAGTTCGGGGGGACTCCCATCCTACGAGCAGTACTTC.

The rearrangement links TRBV5-8 to TRBJ2-2; D gene ambiguous. V lost 2 bases, J lost 7 bases, and 6 bases lay in between. Germline V gene lookup returns CDR1 SGHTS and CDR2 YDEGEE. There are 12 residues in the CDR3. CDR3 DNA: TGTGCCAGCAGCTTTTACGGCGGGGAGCTGTTTTTT. It encodes CASSFYGGELFF.

This chain connects TRBV27 to TRBJ2-7; D perhaps matches TRBD1 (6 bases). The V end was cut by 6 bases, the J end by 0 bases, with 15 bases between. CDR3 length: 15 residues. Germline values: CDR1 MNHEY, CDR2 SMNVEV (reference sequence). The CDR3: CASSPGAGHSYEQYF. CDR3 nucleotides: TGTGCCAGCAGCCCAGGGGCAGGCCACTCCTACGAGCAGTACTTC.

The rearrangement links TRBV27 to TRBJ2-7, with D possibly TRBD1 on 5 matching bases. Trimming cost V 1 base and J 0 bases, with 10 bases left between them. Germline V gene data show CDR1 as MNHEY and CDR2 as SMNVEV (reference sequence). This CDR3 comprises 15 residues. CDR3 nucleotide sequence: TGTGCCAGCAGTTTATACGGACACAGCTCCTACGAGCAGTACTTC. Protein sequence: CASSLYGHSSYEQYF.

This clone was picked up one time. The chain couples TRBV1 to TRBJ2-2; TRBD2 is the table's D call, not checked against the DNA. TRBV1 is flagged as a pseudogene. The CDR3 is 20 amino acids. CDR3 protein: CTSSLHASISGSGGHRGAVF. In nucleotides, the CDR3 is TGCACCAGCAGTCTCCACGCTAGTATCTCGGGTTCGGGAGGTCACCGGGGAGCTGTTTTT.

The chain employs TRBV4-1 and TRBJ2-1, with 10 bases matching TRBD1. The CDR3 totals 16 residues. CDR1 is MGHRA and CDR2 is YSYEKL in the germline V gene. The V and J ends lost 3 bases and 1 base, in that order; junction bases with no gene match: 3. CDR3 in DNA: TGCGCCAGCAGCCACAGACAGGGGGCTTCCTACAATGAGCAGTTCTTC. Protein: CASSHRQGASYNEQFF.

The rearrangement links TRBV4-3 to TRBJ2-7, with TRBD2 matching 9 bases. V lost 0 bases to trimming and J lost 3 bases; unmatched junction nucleotides: 6. CDR3 size: 16 residues. CDR1 is LGHNA, CDR2 YSLEER, per germline. The CDR3 protein is CASSQDLAGVSYEQYF. The CDR3 DNA sequence: TGCGCCAGCAGCCAAGATTTAGCGGGGGTTAGCTACGAGCAGTACTTC.

The chain employs TRBV4-1 and TRBJ1-2; 7 bases fit TRBD1. The CDR3 length is 19 residues. The germline CDR1 and CDR2 sequences are MGHRA and YSYEKL. Germline trimming cut 0 bases from V and 2 bases from J; bases unmatched to any gene: 15. CDR3: CASSQETGVIEGGNYGYTF. The CDR3 region has the DNA TGCGCCAGCAGCCAAGAAACAGGGGTTATTGAAGGGGGAAACTATGGCTACACCTTC.

The chain carries TRBV13 and TRBJ2-2; 8 bases line up with TRBD2. The V segment lost 2 bases and the J segment 6 bases; nucleotides outside the gene matches: 5. The CDR3 contains 15 residues. CDR1 PRHDT and CDR2 FYEKMQ come from the germline V gene (reference sequence). The CDR3 coding sequence is TGTGCCAGCAGCTTAATAGCGGGGAGCTCCGGGGAGCTGTTTTTT. This encodes CASSLIAGSSGELFF.

The gene calls are TRBV30 and TRBJ2-7; 9 nucleotides line up with TRBD1. The CDR3 is made up of 14 amino acids. V was clipped by 4 bases and J by 2 bases; unmatched bases: 6. Germline V gene data show CDR1 as GTSNPN and CDR2 as SVGIG (reference sequence). DNA for the CDR3: TGTGCCTGGACTCCGACAGGGGGGGCCTACGAGCAGTACTTC. Residues: CAWTPTGGAYEQYF.

This sequence joins TRBV15 and TRBJ2-1, with 7 positions matching TRBD2. The trim removed 0 bases at V and 10 bases at J, leaving 9 bases unmatched. The CDR3 runs 15 residues. Germline loops: CDR1 LNHNV, CDR2 YYDKDF (reference sequence). CDR3 in amino acids: CATSRDLGGMREQFF. The CDR3, as DNA: TGTGCCACCAGCAGAGACTTGGGAGGGATGAGGGAGCAGTTCTTC.

The V gene is TRBV6-6, the J gene TRBJ1-4, with TRBD1 as a possible D gene (6 bases). Germline V gene data show CDR1 as MNHNY and CDR2 as SVGAGI (reference sequence). CDR3 length: 15 amino acids. The V end lost 2 bases, the J end lost 8 bases, and 15 bases lay between the germline ends. The CDR3 spells CASSYVVAGAEKLFF. In nucleotides, the CDR3 is TGTGCCAGCAGTTACGTAGTAGCGGGGGCCGAAAAACTGTTTTTT.

The chain carries TRBV9 and TRBJ1-1; D is possibly TRBD1 (5 bases). The germline V gene encodes CDR1 SGDLS and CDR2 YYNGEE. The V end lost 0 bases, the J end lost 4 bases, and 10 bases lay between the germline ends. This CDR3 contains 14 residues. The DNA for the CDR3 is TGTGCCAGCAGCGTAGGAAGGGGACTCACTGAAGCTTTCTTT. Translation gives CASSVGRGLTEAFF.

V usage is TRBV7-9 and J usage is TRBJ1-4; maybe TRBD1 (5 bases). From germline, CDR1 is SEHNR and CDR2 FQNEAQ (reference sequence). V gave up 1 base and J gave up 0 bases, with 12 bases separating them. CDR3 length: 17 residues. CDR3 sequence reads: CASSLEYGHPTNEKLFF. CDR3 DNA sequence: TGTGCCAGCAGCTTAGAATACGGACACCCAACTAATGAAAAACTGTTTTTT.

V is TRBV19 and J is TRBJ1-2; D remains unclear. Germline CDR1 LNHDA, CDR2 SQIVND (reference sequence). V was shortened by 6 bases and J by 4 bases, with 18 bases between the two germline ends. CDR3 length: 15 residues. The CDR3 is CASSPFMAVIYGYTF. CDR3 coding DNA: TGTGCCAGTAGCCCATTCATGGCAGTGATCTATGGCTACACCTTC.